This T cell receptor (beta chain) appears in the sequencing data of a study of identical twins' blood T cells. This clonotype showed up just a few times. Germline V gene data show CDR1 as MNHNY and CDR2 as SVGAGI (reference sequence). The CDR3 runs to 14 residues. The V gene lost 7 bases and the J gene lost 7 bases, with 17 bases spanning the gap. Libraries were made from RNA as TCR cDNA, using a modified protocol. One entry per CDR3 protein results from TCRdb running MiXCR on the 5' RACE reads. This repertoire shows hundreds of thousands of distinct CDR3 sequences, roughly 30% found once; its top ten account for 5.5% to 6.5%.

This receptor was obtained from a woman aged 18 to 49 in good health. The chain uses TRBV6-6 and TRBJ1-5, with D possibly matching TRBD1 (6 bases). Sequenced material: PBMCs. The CDR3 DNA is TGTGCCAGCACCGTGGTTAGGGGGTACCAGCCCCAGCATTTT. Translating it yields CASTVVRGYQPQHF.